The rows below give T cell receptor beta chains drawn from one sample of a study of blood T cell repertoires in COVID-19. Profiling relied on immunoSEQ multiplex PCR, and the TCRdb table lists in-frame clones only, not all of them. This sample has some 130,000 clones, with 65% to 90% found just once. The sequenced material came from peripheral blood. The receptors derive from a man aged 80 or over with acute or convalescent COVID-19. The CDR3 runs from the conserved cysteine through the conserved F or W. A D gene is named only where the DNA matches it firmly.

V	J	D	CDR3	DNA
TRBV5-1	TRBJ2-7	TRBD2	CASTPAGGRAPSYEQYF	TGCGCCAGCACCCCCGCGGGGGGGAGGGCCCCCTCCTACGAGCAGTACTTC
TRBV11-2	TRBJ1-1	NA	CASSWGLNTEAFF	TGTGCCAGCAGCTGGGGGCTCAACACTGAAGCTTTCTTT
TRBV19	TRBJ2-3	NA	CASMMGGDRTDTQYF	TGTGCCAGTATGATGGGCGGGGACCGCACAGATACGCAGTATTTT
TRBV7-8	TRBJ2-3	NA	CASSLGAFAGGGTDTQYF	TGTGCCAGCAGCTTAGGGGCTTTTGCGGGCGGGGGCACAGATACGCAGTATTTT
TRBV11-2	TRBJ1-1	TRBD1	CASSLGQGNTEAFF	TGTGCCAGCAGCTTAGGACAGGGGAACACTGAAGCTTTCTTT
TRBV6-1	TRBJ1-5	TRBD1	CASSEYRTGANQPQHF	TGTGCCAGCAGTGAATACCGGACAGGGGCCAATCAGCCCCAGCATTTT
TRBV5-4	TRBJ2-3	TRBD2	CASSSRGGAADTQYF	TGTGCCAGCAGCTCACGCGGGGGGGCGGCAGATACGCAGTATTTT
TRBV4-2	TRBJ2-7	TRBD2	CASSQGLAGDYEQYF	TGTGCCAGCAGCCAAGGGCTAGCGGGGGACTACGAGCAGTACTTC
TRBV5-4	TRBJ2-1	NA	CASTSSGVSSYNEQFF	TGTGCCAGCACCTCTTCAGGCGTAAGCTCCTACAATGAGCAGTTCTTC
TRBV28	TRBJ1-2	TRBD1	CASSSSSGGVGYGYTF	TGTGCCAGCAGTTCATCCTCAGGGGGCGTGGGCTATGGCTACACCTTC
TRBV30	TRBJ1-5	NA	CAWRGAGARQPQHF	TGTGCCTGGAGAGGGGCGGGGGCGCGGCAGCCCCAGCATTTT